One TCR beta chain is described in this entry. The antigen is not known. This CDR3 spans 16 amino acids. The V gene's germline CDR1 is LGHNA and CDR2 YSLEER. The junction had 2 bases not matched to a gene; V was cut back by 0 bases and J by 3 bases. The data were taken from a study of cytomegalovirus exposure and HLA in healthy donors. Study-level points and caveats: The authors reported that TCR beta sequences could predict HLA-A and HLA-B alleles. These predictions were accurate for most subjects in the first cohort. The authors later linked a missense DCLRE1C variant to TCR beta V- and J-gene trimming.

In the PCR, 60 Vbeta and 13 Jbeta primers were used. The protocol was immunoSEQ multiplex PCR, while the TCRdb copy is restricted to in-frame clones and leaves out a portion. This table holds 95,000 to 100,000 clones, around 74% found once. This chain uses TRBV4-3 with TRBJ2-2, with TRBD2 matching 9 bases. Sample: PBMCs. The receptor's source is a man aged 35 to 55 in good health and CMV-seropositive. The chain's CDR3 is CASSQEAGGYTGELFF. CDR3 sequence (DNA): TGCGCCAGCAGCCAAGAGGCGGGAGGGTACACCGGGGAGCTGTTTTTT.